The 25 T cell receptor beta chains listed next were all sequenced from one sample in a study of post-analysis software for immune sequencing data. TCR beta cDNA libraries had unique molecular identifiers. Each CDR3 protein is one row after TCRdb ran MiXCR on the PCR reads. Among hundreds of thousands of distinct CDR3 sequences, about 40% were seen once, and the ten largest hold over 1.5%. These receptors' antigens are unknown. Overall study results and limits: Five or six TRBV segments, TRBV5-6, TRBV5-1 and TRBV20-1 among them, were found more frequent in patients than controls.

The sequenced sample was blood. The receptors originated from a girl aged 5 to 17 with multiple sclerosis.

V usage is TRBV12-3 or TRBV12-4 and J usage is TRBJ1-5, with D hard to call. The CDR3 covers 15 residues. Deletions cut 3 bases from V and 3 bases from J, with 12 bases between. In DNA, the CDR3 is TGTGCCAGCAGTTTTTCCTATGGGAACAATCAGCCCCAGCATTTT. This encodes CASSFSYGNNQPQHF.

The V gene is TRBV6-6, the J gene TRBJ2-5, with TRBD1 matching over 8 bases. The ends lost 5 bases at V and 5 bases at J; junction bases unmatched: 10. This CDR3 is built from 15 residues. CDR1 MNHNY and CDR2 SVGAGI come from the germline V gene (reference sequence). The CDR3 protein is CASSTGQELRETQYF. In DNA form, the CDR3 reads TGTGCCAGCAGTACGGGACAGGAGCTACGGGAGACCCAGTACTTC.

This clonotype showed up just a few times. V usage is TRBV12-3 or TRBV12-4 and J usage is TRBJ2-1; 7 bases map to TRBD2. CDR3 length: 15 residues. V shed 3 bases, J shed 5 bases, and the junction held 7 bases outside the gene matches. This chain's CDR3 is CASSFWREGDNEQFF. In nucleotides, the CDR3 is TGTGCCAGCAGTTTTTGGAGGGAGGGCGACAATGAGCAGTTCTTC.

This clonotype was detected a few times. This chain links TRBV6-6 with TRBJ2-3, with 8 bases identical to TRBD1. CDR3 length equals 17 residues. Trimming cost V 4 bases and J 0 bases; bases outside gene matches: 9. Germline CDR1 reads MNHNY; CDR2 reads SVGAGI (reference sequence). The CDR3: CASSWNGQGTSTDTQYF. The CDR3, as DNA: TGTGCCAGCAGTTGGAACGGACAGGGAACTAGCACAGATACGCAGTATTTT.

CDR3 in DNA: TGCAGCGTTGAACCCCTTGGGACGGAGAACCGGGAGCTGTTTTTT. Residues: CSVEPLGTENRELFF. This chain connects TRBV29-1 to TRBJ2-2, with D tentatively TRBD1 or TRBD2 (5 bases each). V was shortened by 2 bases and J by 9 bases, with 19 bases between the two germline ends. Germline CDR1 is SQVTM and CDR2 is ANQGSEA. The CDR3 has 15 residues.

This clonotype was seen only a few times. The gene calls are TRBV2 and TRBJ2-1; D is possibly TRBD2 (5 bases). Germline V gene lookup returns CDR1 SNHLY and CDR2 FYNNEI. The CDR3 has 14 residues. V lost 4 bases and J 4 bases, leaving 11 bases between the germline ends. The CDR3 is CASSVKGGYNEQFF. The CDR3 DNA sequence: TGTGCCAGCAGTGTCAAAGGAGGTTACAATGAGCAGTTCTTC.

V and J are TRBV5-1 and TRBJ2-3; 8 bases fit TRBD2. The CDR3 is 14 amino acids. Trimming took 4 bases from V and 4 from J; bases not matched to a gene: 5. The germline V gene encodes CDR1 SGHRS and CDR2 YFSETQ. The CDR3: CASSEQLAADTQYF. As DNA, the CDR3 is TGCGCCAGCAGCGAGCAACTAGCGGCAGATACGCAGTATTTT.

The V and J genes are TRBV10-3 and TRBJ2-3, with a possible D match to TRBD2 (5 bases). This CDR3 is 17 amino acids long. CDR1 ENHRY and CDR2 SYGVKD come from the germline V gene. The V gene lost 3 bases and the J gene lost 2 bases, with 18 bases spanning the gap. CDR3 sequence (DNA): TGTGCCATCAGTGAACCGGGAAACACTGAGGACACAGATACGCAGTATTTT. This sequence encodes CAISEPGNTEDTDTQYF.

This clonotype has more than one count but fewer than ten. The genes are TRBV29-1 and TRBJ1-2; possibly TRBD1 for D (6 bases). The CDR3 is made up of 15 amino acids. V was clipped by 6 bases and J by 4 bases, with 21 bases between them. The germline gives CDR1 SQVTM, CDR2 ANQGSEA. The CDR3 nucleotides read TGCAGCGTCGCGCTACTCAACAGGGCACGCTATGGCTACACCTTC. The encoded protein is CSVALLNRARYGYTF.

V is TRBV7-8 and J is TRBJ2-7; no clear D gene. V was cut by 1 base and J by 4 bases, with 17 bases left in between. Per germline, CDR1 SGHVS and CDR2 FQNEAQ. The CDR3 spans 16 residues. The CDR3 region is CASSLEAHPMNYEQYF. In DNA, the CDR3 is TGTGCCAGCAGCTTAGAGGCCCACCCAATGAATTACGAGCAGTACTTC.

The chain links TRBV11-2 to TRBJ1-2; the match to TRBD1 covers 11 bases. CDR1 and CDR2 (germline): SGHAT, FQNNGV. CDR3 length equals 16 residues. J gave up 8 bases and V 4 bases, and 12 bases lay outside the gene matches. Here the CDR3 DNA reads TGTGCCAGCAGCTCAGACCGGACAGGGGGCGGAGGGGGCTACACCTTC. Amino acid sequence: CASSSDRTGGGGGYTF.

V is TRBV29-1 and J is TRBJ1-4; a weak D match, TRBD1 (5 bases). The germline V gene has CDR1 SQVTM and CDR2 ANQGSEA. V shed 7 bases and J shed 5 bases, with 17 bases lying between them. The length of the CDR3 is 14 residues. The CDR3 protein is CSARTGGVNEKLFF. As DNA, the CDR3 is TGCAGCGCCCGGACGGGGGGGGTAAATGAAAAACTGTTTTTT.

The CDR3 sequence: CASSYSRRQGTNQETQYF. The DNA for the CDR3 is TGTGCCAGCAGTTACTCCAGACGACAGGGGACTAACCAAGAGACCCAGTACTTC. V and J are TRBV6-5 and TRBJ2-5, with D possibly matching TRBD1 (8 bases). The CDR3 consists of 18 residues. The germline V gene has CDR1 MNHEY and CDR2 SVGAGI. V dropped 0 bases and J dropped 0 bases, with 17 bases sitting between them.

This clonotype was recorded a few times. The rearrangement links TRBV7-7 to TRBJ2-7; TRBD1 might be the D (6 bases). CDR1 is SSHAT, CDR2 FNYEAQ, per germline (reference sequence). Trimming left V 5 bases short and J 2 bases short, with 16 bases between. This CDR3 contains 15 residues. CDR3 DNA sequence: TGTGCCAGCAGCCAGGGGCACGGGACCACCTACGAGCAGTACTTC. This translates into CASSQGHGTTYEQYF.

The genes are TRBV9 and TRBJ2-5, with 7 bases lining up with TRBD2. Trimming at V came to 2 bases and at J to 4 bases, leaving 8 bases not matched to a gene. The CDR3 length is 15 residues. Germline V gene sequence: CDR1 SGDLS, CDR2 YYNGEE. Written as DNA, the CDR3 is TGTGCCAGCAGCGTGGCACGGGGCGGGAGAGAGACCCAGTACTTC. Translated: CASSVARGGRETQYF.

The CDR3 DNA reads as TGTGCCAGCAGTCCACGTCCTTGGGAGACCCAGTACTTC. It translates to CASSPRPWETQYF. V is TRBV4-2 and J is TRBJ2-5; D unclear. V lost 6 bases, J lost 5 bases, and 13 bases lay in between. This CDR3 contains 13 residues. Germline V lookup: CDR1 LGHNA, CDR2 YNFKEQ.

V is TRBV11-2 and J is TRBJ1-5; the D is unclear. The germline V gene has CDR1 SGHAT and CDR2 FQNNGV. The CDR3 consists of 14 residues. V shed 0 bases and J shed 7 bases, with 10 bases lying between them. The CDR3 loop is CASSLEGRSQPQHF. The DNA for the CDR3 is TGTGCCAGCAGCTTAGAGGGTAGGAGCCAGCCCCAGCATTTT.

The gene calls are TRBV5-1 and TRBJ1-5; D unclear. This CDR3 has 14 residues. CDR1 and CDR2 (germline): SGHRS, YFSETQ. V was trimmed by 1 base and J by 9 bases, leaving 14 bases between them. The CDR3 is CASSLRAGQGPQHF. In nucleotides, the CDR3 is TGCGCCAGCAGCTTGCGGGCCGGCCAAGGGCCCCAGCATTTT.

The chain has TRBV6-6 and TRBJ1-2; D ambiguous. V dropped 5 bases and J dropped 6 bases, with 13 bases sitting between them. Germline CDR1 reads MNHNY; CDR2 reads SVGAGI (reference sequence). This CDR3 has 13 amino acids. The DNA for the CDR3 is TGTGCCAGCAGTGTGACGGCCTCCGATGGCTACACCTTC. Translating it yields CASSVTASDGYTF.

V and J are TRBV5-1 and TRBJ1-2; D might be TRBD1 (5 bases). Trimming removed 2 bases at V and 3 bases at J, with 14 bases between. This CDR3 comprises 15 residues. Germline CDR1 reads SGHRS; CDR2 reads YFSETQ. The CDR3 region has the DNA TGCGCCAGCAGCTTACAGGACCTAGGGCACTATGGCTACACCTTC. Its protein is CASSLQDLGHYGYTF.

The rearrangement joins TRBV20-1 to TRBJ1-4; D unresolved. V was pared by 4 bases and J by 2 bases, with 8 bases between. The CDR3 contains 13 residues. Germline V gene sequence: CDR1 DFQATT, CDR2 SNEGSKA (reference sequence). The CDR3 is CSAIGVTNEKLFF. CDR3 sequence (DNA): TGCAGTGCTATAGGCGTCACTAATGAAAAACTGTTTTTT.

The chain is built from TRBV12-3 or TRBV12-4 and TRBJ1-4; possible D gene TRBD1, 6 bases. The CDR3 has 14 residues. V was shortened by 10 bases and J by 8 bases, with 20 bases between the two germline ends. The CDR3 DNA reads TGTGCCATCAACCCCGGGACACCTGTCGAAAAACTGTTTTTT. Residues: CAINPGTPVEKLFF.

Remarks on this clonotype: One end of the junction is discordant with germline, which a read error may explain. V usage is TRBV5-5 and J usage is TRBJ2-6; D is ambiguous. The CDR3 has 15 amino acids. Germline V lookup: CDR1 SGHKS, CDR2 YYEKEE (reference sequence). DNA for the CDR3: TGTGCCAGCAGCTTGATGCCGAAGGGCCCCTACGTCCCGACTTTC. This encodes CASSLMPKGPYVPTF.

V usage is TRBV3-1 and J usage is TRBJ2-2; 10 nucleotides line up with TRBD2. CDR3 size: 17 residues. Per the germline V gene, CDR1 is LGHDT and CDR2 is YNNKEL (reference sequence). Trimming took 3 bases from V and 4 from J; bases not matched to a gene: 8. CDR3 loop: CASSQEASGRATGELFF. The CDR3 region has the DNA TGTGCCAGCAGCCAGGAGGCAAGCGGGAGGGCCACCGGGGAGCTGTTTTTT.

This clonotype has a handful of counts. The CDR3 loop reads CASSFSGVSAFF. The CDR3 DNA reads TGTGCCAGCAGCTTCTCAGGGGTGAGCGCTTTCTTT. The chain combines TRBV7-2 with TRBJ1-1, with a weak D call TRBD1 (6 bases). The CDR3 runs 12 residues. Trimming removed 3 bases from V and 11 bases from J, with 13 bases in between. From germline, CDR1 is SGHTA and CDR2 FQGNSA.